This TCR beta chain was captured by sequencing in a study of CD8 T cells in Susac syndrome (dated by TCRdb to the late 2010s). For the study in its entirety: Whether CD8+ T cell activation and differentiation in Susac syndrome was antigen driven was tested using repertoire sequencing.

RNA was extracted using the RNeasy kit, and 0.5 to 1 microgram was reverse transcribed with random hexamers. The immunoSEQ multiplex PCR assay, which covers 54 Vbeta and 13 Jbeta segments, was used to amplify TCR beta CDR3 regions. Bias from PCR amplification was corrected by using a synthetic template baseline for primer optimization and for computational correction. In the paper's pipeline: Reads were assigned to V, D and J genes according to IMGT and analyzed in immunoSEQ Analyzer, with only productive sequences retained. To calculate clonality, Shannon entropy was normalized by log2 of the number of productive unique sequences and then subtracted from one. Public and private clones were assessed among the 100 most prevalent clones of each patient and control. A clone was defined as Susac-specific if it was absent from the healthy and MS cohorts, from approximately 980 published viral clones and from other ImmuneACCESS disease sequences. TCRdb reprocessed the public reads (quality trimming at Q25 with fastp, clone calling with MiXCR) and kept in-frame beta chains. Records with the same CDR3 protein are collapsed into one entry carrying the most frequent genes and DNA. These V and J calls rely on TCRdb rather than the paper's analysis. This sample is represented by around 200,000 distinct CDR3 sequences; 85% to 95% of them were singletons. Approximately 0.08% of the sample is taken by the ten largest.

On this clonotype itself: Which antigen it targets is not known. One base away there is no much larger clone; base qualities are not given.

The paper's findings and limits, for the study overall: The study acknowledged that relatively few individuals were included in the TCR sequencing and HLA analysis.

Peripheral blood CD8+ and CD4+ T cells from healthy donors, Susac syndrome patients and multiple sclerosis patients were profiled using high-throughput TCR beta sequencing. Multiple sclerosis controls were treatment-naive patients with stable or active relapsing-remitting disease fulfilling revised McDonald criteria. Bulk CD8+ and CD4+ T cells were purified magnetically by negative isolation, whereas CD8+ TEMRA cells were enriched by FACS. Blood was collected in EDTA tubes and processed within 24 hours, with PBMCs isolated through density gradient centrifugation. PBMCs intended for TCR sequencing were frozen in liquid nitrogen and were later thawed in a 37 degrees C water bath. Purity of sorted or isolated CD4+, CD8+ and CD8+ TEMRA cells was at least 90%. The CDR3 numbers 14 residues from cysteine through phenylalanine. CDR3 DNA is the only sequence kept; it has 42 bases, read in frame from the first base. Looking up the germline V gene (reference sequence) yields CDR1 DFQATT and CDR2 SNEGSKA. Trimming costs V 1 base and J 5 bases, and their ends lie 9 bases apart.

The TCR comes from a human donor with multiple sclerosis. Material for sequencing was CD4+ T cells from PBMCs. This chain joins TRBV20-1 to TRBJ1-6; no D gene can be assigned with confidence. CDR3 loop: CSARVKGNNSPLHF. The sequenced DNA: TGCAGTGCTAGAGTGAAGGGTAATAATTCACCCCTCCACTTT.